Listed here are 32 T cell receptor beta chains from one sample, sequenced in a study of cytomegalovirus exposure and HLA in healthy donors. Primers included in the PCR were 60 Vbeta and 13 Jbeta primers. Sequencing used immunoSEQ multiplex PCR; TCRdb keeps in-frame clones, though not all of them. The sample has 150,000 or so clones; roughly 72% are singletons. What was sequenced was PBMCs. The receptor set was obtained from a middle-aged woman in good health and CMV-seronegative.

The table lists this clone with a few counts. The genes are TRBV28 and TRBJ2-7; 9 bases fit TRBD1. Germline CDR1 and CDR2: MDHEN and SYDVKM. V was pared by 5 bases and J by 6 bases, with 11 bases of the junction left unmatched. This CDR3 region has 15 residues. The CDR3 loop is CASSPSQGAIPEQYF. In DNA, the CDR3 is TGTGCCAGCAGTCCCTCACAGGGGGCGATACCCGAGCAGTACTTC.

This chain joins TRBV15 and TRBJ2-3, with TRBD2 as a possible D gene (5 bases). Trimming removed 0 bases at V and 0 bases at J, with 13 bases between. Per the germline V gene, CDR1 is LNHNV and CDR2 is YYDKDF (reference sequence). The CDR3 contains 17 residues. The CDR3 spells CATSRDRRRVSTDTQYF. Written as DNA, the CDR3 is TGTGCCACCAGCAGAGATCGTCGGCGGGTGAGCACAGATACGCAGTATTTT. The full variable domain, in which reference TRBV15 and TRBJ2-3 provide the parts outside the CDR3, is DAMVIQNPRYQVTQFGKPVTLSCSQTLNHNVMYWYQQKSSQAPKLLFHYYDKDFNNEADTPDNFQSRRPNTSFCFLDIRSPGLGDTAMYLCATSRDRRRVSTDTQYFGPGTRLTVL.

The V gene is TRBV25-1, the J gene TRBJ1-5, with D maybe TRBD1 (5 bases). Germline CDR1 MGHDK, CDR2 SYGVNS. V was clipped by 3 bases and J by 7 bases, with 10 bases between them. The CDR3 sequence is 13 residues long. CDR3 amino acids: CASSDQGGQPQHF. The CDR3 nucleotides are TGTGCCAGCAGTGATCAGGGTGGACAGCCCCAGCATTTT.

The rearrangement joins TRBV7-2 to TRBJ1-1, with D possibly TRBD1 on 5 matching bases. Trimming pared 5 bases from V and 0 bases from J, leaving 10 bases between. The germline CDR1 and CDR2 sequences are SGHTA and FQGNSA. The CDR3 is 14 amino acids. CDR3 sequence (DNA): TGTGCCAGCAGCCCGAGACAGCTGAACACTGAAGCTTTCTTT. Translating gives CASSPRQLNTEAFF.

The DNA for the CDR3 is TGTGCCAGCAGCTCCCGGGACTATCAAGAGACCCAGTACTTC. As protein: CASSSRDYQETQYF. This chain uses TRBV7-9 with TRBJ2-5; TRBD2 aligns across 7 bases. J was trimmed by 2 bases and V by 4 bases; bases with no gene match: 4. This CDR3 has 14 residues. CDR1 is SEHNR and CDR2 is FQNEAQ in the germline V gene (reference sequence).

This chain joins TRBV19 and TRBJ2-1, with D perhaps TRBD2 (6 bases). This CDR3 has 16 amino acids. The V and J ends lost 5 bases and 8 bases respectively, with 22 bases between them. Germline V gene sequence: CDR1 LNHDA, CDR2 SQIVND (reference sequence). The CDR3 region has the DNA TGTGCCAGTAGTGTTCCCGGGACTCCCGTGGGGGATGAGCAGTTCTTC. It is translated as CASSVPGTPVGDEQFF.

This clone was seen a handful of times. The rearrangement links TRBV4-1 to TRBJ1-1; TRBD1 matches at 8 bases. The germline CDR1 and CDR2 sequences are MGHRA and YSYEKL. The length of the CDR3 is 16 residues. The trim removed 0 bases at V and 5 bases at J, leaving 8 bases unmatched. The CDR3 coding sequence is TGCGCCAGCAGCCAAGATCCCCAGGGGGCAAAAACTGAAGCTTTCTTT. This encodes CASSQDPQGAKTEAFF.

This clone turned up a few times. CDR3 DNA: TGCAGCGTTGCCGGTTACAATGAGCAGTTCTTC. Protein product: CSVAGYNEQFF. This chain uses TRBV29-1 with TRBJ2-1; D is unclear. Per germline, CDR1 SQVTM and CDR2 ANQGSEA. This CDR3 region has 11 residues. V was pared by 4 bases and J by 4 bases, with 5 bases between.

The chain has TRBV4-2 and TRBJ2-3; maybe TRBD2 (6 bases). Germline assignment: CDR1 LGHNA and CDR2 YNFKEQ. The CDR3 spans 18 residues. V was cut by 0 bases and J by 0 bases, with 16 bases left in between. CDR3 loop: CASSQEVREPLSTDTQYF. The CDR3 nucleotides read TGTGCCAGCAGCCAAGAAGTTCGGGAGCCGCTAAGCACAGATACGCAGTATTTT.

V is TRBV15 and J is TRBJ2-5; weak D call: TRBD2 (6 bases). Germline CDR1 is LNHNV and CDR2 is YYDKDF (reference sequence). The CDR3 is 16 amino acids. V lost 5 bases and J lost 6, with 22 bases in between. The CDR3 DNA sequence: TGTGCCACCAGCGCCGAGACTGGGGGAGGAAGAAAGACCCAGTACTTC. Residues: CATSAETGGGRKTQYF.

The chain links TRBV19 to TRBJ2-3; the D gene is possibly TRBD2 (6 bases). The CDR3 contains 15 residues. Germline V gives CDR1 LNHDA, CDR2 SQIVND (reference sequence). V dropped 7 bases and J dropped 5 bases, with 19 bases sitting between them. The CDR3 spells CASTHQGGAGDTQYF. The CDR3 region has the DNA TGTGCCAGTACCCATCAGGGTGGAGCGGGAGATACGCAGTATTTT. Supplemented by reference TRBV19 and TRBJ2-3, the full variable domain reads DGGITQSPKYLFRKEGQNVTLSCEQNLNHDAMYWYRQDPGQGLRLIYYSQIVNDFQKGDIAEGYSVSREKKESFPLTVTSAQKNPTAFYLCASTHQGGAGDTQYFGPGTRLTVL.

The chain joins TRBV18 to TRBJ2-1; the match to TRBD2 covers 12 bases. Looked up from germline, CDR1 is KGHSH and CDR2 is LQKENI. CDR3 length equals 16 residues. Germline trimming cut 2 bases from V and 4 bases from J; bases unmatched to any gene: 3. The CDR3 DNA follows: TGTGCCAGCTCACCAGAGACTAGCGGGGGATACAATGAGCAGTTCTTC. It translates to CASSPETSGGYNEQFF.

The V and J genes are TRBV5-4 and TRBJ2-5; TRBD1 is a possible D gene (6 bases). With 4 bases removed from V and 3 bases from J, the gap between germline ends came to 13 bases. The CDR3 runs 14 residues. Germline loops: CDR1 SGHNT, CDR2 YYREEE (reference sequence). The CDR3 protein is CASSATGTEETQYF. The CDR3 DNA follows: TGTGCCAGCAGCGCTACAGGGACCGAAGAGACCCAGTACTTC.

The chain couples TRBV6-1 to TRBJ1-4, with D possibly matching TRBD1 (5 bases). V lost 3 bases to trimming and J lost 0 bases, with 14 bases between them. The CDR3 covers 17 residues. Per germline, CDR1 MNHNS and CDR2 SASEGT. This chain's CDR3 is CASSEAGPGATNEKLFF. Here the CDR3 DNA reads TGTGCCAGCAGTGAGGCAGGGCCTGGGGCAACTAATGAAAAACTGTTTTTT.

This rearrangement joins TRBV11-2 to TRBJ1-5; tentatively, D is TRBD1 (5 bases). Germline values: CDR1 SGHAT, CDR2 FQNNGV. The V end was cut by 0 bases, the J end by 7 bases, with 10 bases between. CDR3 length: 14 amino acids. CDR3 in DNA: TGTGCCAGCAGCTTAGACAGGGTGTCCCAGCCCCAGCATTTT. This gives the protein CASSLDRVSQPQHF. Variable domain in full (rest from reference TRBV11-2 and TRBJ1-5): EAGVAQSPRYKIIEKRQSVAFWCNPISGHATLYWYQQILGQGPKLLIQFQNNGVVDDSQLPKDRFSAERLKGVDSTLKIQPAKLEDSAVYLCASSLDRVSQPQHFGDGTRLSIL.

This clone occurred a few times. The chain has TRBV13 and TRBJ2-6, with D possibly TRBD1 on 7 matching bases. The length of the CDR3 is 16 residues. Germline V gives CDR1 PRHDT, CDR2 FYEKMQ (reference sequence). The V and J ends lost 5 bases and 0 bases respectively, with 11 bases between them. The DNA for the CDR3 is TGTGCCAGCAGCCAGGGGGGCCACTCTGGGGCCAACGTCCTGACTTTC. Its protein product is CASSQGGHSGANVLTF.

The chain links TRBV29-1 to TRBJ2-7; 9 bases line up with TRBD2. From germline, CDR1 is SQVTM and CDR2 ANQGSEA. Losses at the gene ends were 5 bases for V and 0 bases for J; bases not matched to a gene: 5. This CDR3 comprises 14 residues. The CDR3 sequence: CSVKGSGSSYEQYF. CDR3 sequence (DNA): TGCAGCGTTAAAGGTAGCGGGAGCTCCTACGAGCAGTACTTC.

A single count supports this clone. The genes are TRBV7-6 and TRBJ2-3; TRBD2 is a possible D gene (6 bases). Germline-derived CDR1 and CDR2 are SGHVS and FNYEAQ. This CDR3 has 17 residues. Trimming took 1 base from V and 8 from J, leaving 22 bases between them. This CDR3 is CASSLVSGGDLLFTQYF. DNA for the CDR3: TGTGCCAGCAGCTTAGTATCTGGAGGGGACCTTCTTTTTACGCAGTATTTT.

This clone showed up just a few times. The genes are TRBV5-1 and TRBJ2-7; 9 nucleotides agree with TRBD2. Per the germline V gene, CDR1 is SGHRS and CDR2 is YFSETQ. Unmatched junction bases numbered 6, after V lost 0 bases and J lost 5 bases. This CDR3 comprises 15 residues. Written as DNA, the CDR3 is TGCGCCAGCAGCTTGGTATCAGCGGGAGGAAACGAGCAGTACTTC. Its protein product is CASSLVSAGGNEQYF. The whole variable domain, filled in from reference TRBV5-1 and TRBJ2-7, reads KAGVTQTPRYLIKTRGQQVTLSCSPISGHRSVSWYQQTPGQGLQFLFEYFSETQRNKGNFPGRFSGRQFSNSRSEMNVSTLELGDSALYLCASSLVSAGGNEQYFGPGTRLTVT.

The DNA for the CDR3 is TGCGCCAGCAGCTTGGCTTGGACAGGGTATATGACTGAAGCTTTCTTT. Its protein product is CASSLAWTGYMTEAFF. This sequence joins TRBV5-1 and TRBJ1-1, with 8 nucleotides matching TRBD1. From germline, CDR1 is SGHRS and CDR2 YFSETQ. Unmatched junction bases numbered 9, after V lost 0 bases and J lost 5 bases. CDR3 length equals 16 residues.

This chain links TRBV18 with TRBJ1-1, with 10 bases matching TRBD1. Germline assignment: CDR1 KGHSH and CDR2 LQKENI. This CDR3 has 15 residues. V lost 4 bases, J lost 4 bases, and 6 bases stayed unmatched. Here the CDR3 reads CASSQGQGILTEAFF. The CDR3 DNA follows: TGTGCCAGCTCACAGGGACAGGGGATTCTCACTGAAGCTTTCTTT.

The rearrangement links TRBV15 to TRBJ2-1, with 7 bases that match TRBD1. Germline loops: CDR1 LNHNV, CDR2 YYDKDF (reference sequence). V shed 4 bases and J 4 bases; nucleotides not matched to a gene: 7. This CDR3 contains 15 residues. The CDR3 sequence is CATSKGAAEYNEQFF. In DNA, the CDR3 is TGTGCCACCAGCAAGGGGGCAGCCGAATACAATGAGCAGTTCTTC. Full variable domain (rest looked up from reference TRBV15 and TRBJ2-1): DAMVIQNPRYQVTQFGKPVTLSCSQTLNHNVMYWYQQKSSQAPKLLFHYYDKDFNNEADTPDNFQSRRPNTSFCFLDIRSPGLGDTAMYLCATSKGAAEYNEQFFGPGTRLTVL.

The chain combines TRBV14 with TRBJ2-5, with D perhaps matching TRBD2 (6 bases). In germline, CDR1 is SGHDN, CDR2 FVKESK. The CDR3 totals 13 residues. Trimming removed 1 base at V and 9 bases at J, with 12 bases between. This CDR3 reads CASSQGLVGAQYF. The CDR3 DNA follows: TGTGCCAGCAGCCAAGGACTAGTCGGGGCCCAGTACTTC.

This chain links TRBV2 with TRBJ1-2; 7 positions agree with TRBD1. There are 13 residues in the CDR3. CDR1 and CDR2 (germline): SNHLY, FYNNEI. The junction had 4 bases not matched to a gene; V was cut back by 6 bases and J by 3 bases. The CDR3, as DNA: TGTGCCAGCAGGGGGACAGACTACTATGGCTACACCTTC. Its protein product is CASRGTDYYGYTF. Complete variable domain (other parts from reference TRBV2 and TRBJ1-2): EPEVTQTPSHQVTQMGQEVILRCVPISNHLYFYWYRQILGQKVEFLVSFYNNEISEKSEIFDDQFSVERPDGSNFTLKIRSTKLEDSAMYFCASRGTDYYGYTFGSGTRLTVV.

In nucleotides, the CDR3 is TGTGCCAGTCAAGGGGGTAGAGGGCTGGGGCATAACTATGGCTACACCTTC. The encoded protein is CASQGGRGLGHNYGYTF. J is TRBJ1-2 and V is TRBV19, with a weak D call TRBD1 (6 bases). CDR3 size: 17 residues. V was clipped by 8 bases and J by 1 base, with 23 bases between them. In germline, CDR1 is LNHDA, CDR2 SQIVND (reference sequence).

The chain uses TRBV27 and TRBJ1-2; 11 nucleotides agree with TRBD1. The CDR3 totals 15 residues. V trimming: 5 bases; J trimming: 7 bases; junction bases outside the gene matches: 9. Germline CDR1 and CDR2: MNHEY and SMNVEV (reference sequence). The CDR3 loop is CASSLTGTGGSGYTF. The CDR3 bases are TGTGCCAGCAGTCTCACCGGGACAGGGGGAAGTGGCTACACCTTC.

This chain joins TRBV6-4 and TRBJ1-1, with TRBD1 identical over 8 bases. The CDR3 sequence is 14 residues long. V gave up 4 bases and J gave up 5 bases; unmatched junction bases: 6. The V gene's germline CDR1 is MRHNA and CDR2 SNTAGT. CDR3 protein: CASSVDRGRTEAFF. In DNA form, the CDR3 reads TGTGCCAGCAGTGTCGACAGGGGACGGACTGAAGCTTTCTTT.

V usage is TRBV19 and J usage is TRBJ2-7; 8 bases map to TRBD2. Germline lookup yields CDR1 LNHDA and CDR2 SQIVND (reference sequence). V gave up 3 bases and J gave up 0 bases; unmatched junction bases: 1. The CDR3 has 14 residues. CDR3 bases: TGTGCCAGTAGTATTAGCGGGAACTCCTACGAGCAGTACTTC. The encoded protein is CASSISGNSYEQYF.

The gene calls are TRBV7-8 and TRBJ2-2, with 13 bases aligning to TRBD2. Germline loops: CDR1 SGHVS, CDR2 FQNEAQ. V dropped 5 bases and J dropped 2; count of bases not matched to a gene: 11. The CDR3 is 19 amino acids. The DNA of the CDR3 is TGTGCCAGCAGCCCGTACCTACCGGGACTAGCGGGAAACACCGGGGAGCTGTTTTTT. Protein: CASSPYLPGLAGNTGELFF.

The V call is TRBV2, the J call TRBJ1-1, with D uncertain. Germline lookup yields CDR1 SNHLY and CDR2 FYNNEI. V was clipped by 3 bases and J by 3 bases, with 11 bases between them. This CDR3 has 14 residues. In nucleotides, the CDR3 is TGTGCCAGCAGTGATGACATCATTTACACTGAAGCTTTCTTT. It specifies CASSDDIIYTEAFF.

The V and J genes are TRBV5-1 and TRBJ2-6; tentative D call: TRBD1 (6 bases). Trimming stripped 2 bases from V and 1 base from J, with 7 bases between. This CDR3 comprises 15 residues. CDR1 is SGHRS and CDR2 is YFSETQ in the germline V gene. CDR3 DNA sequence: TGCGCCAGCAGCTTAGGACAGTCTGGGGCCAACGTCCTGACTTTC. This sequence encodes CASSLGQSGANVLTF.

V usage is TRBV7-9 and J usage is TRBJ2-2; 10 bases are a match to TRBD2. Unmatched junction bases numbered 5, after V lost 6 bases and J lost 4 bases. The V gene's germline CDR1 is SEHNR and CDR2 FQNEAQ (reference sequence). The CDR3 totals 15 residues. CDR3 region: CASRPSGRATGELFF. The CDR3 bases are TGTGCCAGCAGGCCAAGCGGGAGGGCCACCGGGGAGCTGTTTTTT.